This T cell receptor beta chain was captured by sequencing in a study of shared clonotypes between healthy human individuals. About the research overall: Serving as donors were two women and a few men, whose ages spanned 18 to 49.

Germline-derived CDR1 and CDR2 are SEHNR and FQNEAQ (reference sequence). Trimming removed 2 bases from V and 6 bases from J, with 13 bases in between. This CDR3 is 14 amino acids long. General observations from the study: Clonotypes that were shared across several donors made up around 5% of naive CD4 clonotypes.

The method was immunoSEQ multiplex PCR; TCRdb's version includes in-frame clones alone and lacks a portion of them. The sample has roughly 660,000 clones, roughly 88% seen once. As concerns this clone: What it recognizes is unknown.

Input material: memory CD8+ T cells from PBMCs. Specified subset: CD45RO+ cells pooled with CCR7-negative TemRA cells. The chain has TRBV7-9 and TRBJ1-2; no clear D. This TCR derives from a man between 18 and 29 years old in good health. Some clones in this sample may be carry-over from other donors' samples. The CDR3 is CASSLRGGNDGYTF. CDR3 DNA sequence: TGTGCCAGCAGCTTACGGGGAGGGAACGATGGCTACACCTTC. Using reference TRBV7-9 and TRBJ1-2 for the parts outside the CDR3, the full variable domain is DTGVSQNPRHKITKRGQNVTFRCDPISEHNRLYWYRQTLGQGPEFLTYFQNEAQLEKSRLLSDRFSAERPKGSFSTLEIQRTEQGDSAMYLCASSLRGGNDGYTFGSGTRLTVV.